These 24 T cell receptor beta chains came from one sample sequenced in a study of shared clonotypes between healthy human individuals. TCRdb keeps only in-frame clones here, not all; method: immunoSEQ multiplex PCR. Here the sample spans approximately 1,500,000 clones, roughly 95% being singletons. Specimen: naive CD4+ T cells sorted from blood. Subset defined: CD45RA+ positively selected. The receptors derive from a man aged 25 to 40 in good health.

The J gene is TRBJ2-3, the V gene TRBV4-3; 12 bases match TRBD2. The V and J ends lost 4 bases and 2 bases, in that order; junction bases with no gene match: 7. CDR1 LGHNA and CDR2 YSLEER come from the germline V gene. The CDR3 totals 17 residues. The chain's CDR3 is CASSLSLAGGYTDTQYF. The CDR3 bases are TGCGCCAGCAGCCTATCCCTAGCGGGAGGGTACACAGATACGCAGTATTTT.

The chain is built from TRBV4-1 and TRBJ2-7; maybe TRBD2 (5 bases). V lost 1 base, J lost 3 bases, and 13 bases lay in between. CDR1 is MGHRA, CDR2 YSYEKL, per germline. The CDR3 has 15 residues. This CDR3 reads CASSQVAGPDYEQYF. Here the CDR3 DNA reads TGCGCCAGCAGCCAAGTTGCGGGTCCGGACTACGAGCAGTACTTC.

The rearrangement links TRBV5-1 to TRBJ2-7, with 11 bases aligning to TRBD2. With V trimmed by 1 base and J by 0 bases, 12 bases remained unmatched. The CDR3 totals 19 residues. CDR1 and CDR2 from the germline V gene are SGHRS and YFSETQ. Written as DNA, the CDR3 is TGCGCCAGCAGCTTGTGGAGGGCGACCGGGACTAGCGGCTCCTACGAGCAGTACTTC. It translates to CASSLWRATGTSGSYEQYF.

CDR3 DNA: TGCGCCAGCAGCTTGGACAGCGCAATTCTATCCGGCTACACCTTC. Its protein product is CASSLDSAILSGYTF. The rearrangement links TRBV5-1 to TRBJ1-2; D is unresolved. Germline CDR1 SGHRS, CDR2 YFSETQ. Trimming removed 0 bases at V and 8 bases at J, with 17 bases between. The CDR3 contains 15 residues.

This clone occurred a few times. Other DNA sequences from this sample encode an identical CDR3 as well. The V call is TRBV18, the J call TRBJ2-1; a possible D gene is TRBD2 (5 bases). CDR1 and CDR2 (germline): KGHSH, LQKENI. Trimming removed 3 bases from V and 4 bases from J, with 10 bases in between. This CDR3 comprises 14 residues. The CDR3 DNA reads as TGTGCCAGCTCACCGCTGGGGAGTTACAATGAGCAGTTCTTC. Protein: CASSPLGSYNEQFF.

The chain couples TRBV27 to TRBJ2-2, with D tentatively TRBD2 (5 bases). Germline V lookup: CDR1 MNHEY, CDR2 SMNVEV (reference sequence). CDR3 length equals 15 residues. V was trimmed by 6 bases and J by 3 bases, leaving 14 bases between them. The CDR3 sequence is CASRRSRVHTGELFF. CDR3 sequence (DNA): TGTGCCAGCAGGCGATCGCGGGTCCACACCGGGGAGCTGTTTTTT.

Here the CDR3 DNA reads TGTGCCAGCAGCAACCGACAGGGGTTGAGCGGCTACACCTTC. Protein sequence: CASSNRQGLSGYTF. V gene TRBV5-4 combines with J gene TRBJ1-2, with 8 bases matching TRBD1. CDR1 is SGHNT and CDR2 is YYREEE in the germline V gene (reference sequence). The CDR3 loop spans 14 amino acids. Losses at the gene ends were 4 bases for V and 8 bases for J; bases not matched to a gene: 10.

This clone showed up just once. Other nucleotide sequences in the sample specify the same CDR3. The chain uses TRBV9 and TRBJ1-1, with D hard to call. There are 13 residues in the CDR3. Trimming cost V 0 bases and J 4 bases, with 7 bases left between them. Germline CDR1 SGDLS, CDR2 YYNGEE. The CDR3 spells CASSVVGRTEAFF. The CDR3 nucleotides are TGTGCCAGCAGCGTAGTGGGTCGCACTGAAGCTTTCTTT.

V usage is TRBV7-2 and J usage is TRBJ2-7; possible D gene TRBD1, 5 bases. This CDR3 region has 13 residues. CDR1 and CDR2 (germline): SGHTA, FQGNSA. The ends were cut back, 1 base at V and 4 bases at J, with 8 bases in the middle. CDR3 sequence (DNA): TGTGCCAGCAGCTTAGTTGGGGCGTACGAGCAGTACTTC. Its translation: CASSLVGAYEQYF.

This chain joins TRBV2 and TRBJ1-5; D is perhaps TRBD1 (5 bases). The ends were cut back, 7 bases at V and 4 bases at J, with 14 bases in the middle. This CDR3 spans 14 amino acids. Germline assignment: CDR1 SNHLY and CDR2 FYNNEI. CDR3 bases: TGTGCCAGCATCGTCGACAGAGTTAATCAGCCCCAGCATTTT. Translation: CASIVDRVNQPQHF.

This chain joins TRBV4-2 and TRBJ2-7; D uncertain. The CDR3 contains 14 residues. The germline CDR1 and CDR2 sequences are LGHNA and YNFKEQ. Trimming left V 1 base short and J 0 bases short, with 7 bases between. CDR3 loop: CASSQAGNSYEQYF. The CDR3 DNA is TGTGCCAGCAGCCAAGCAGGCAACTCCTACGAGCAGTACTTC.

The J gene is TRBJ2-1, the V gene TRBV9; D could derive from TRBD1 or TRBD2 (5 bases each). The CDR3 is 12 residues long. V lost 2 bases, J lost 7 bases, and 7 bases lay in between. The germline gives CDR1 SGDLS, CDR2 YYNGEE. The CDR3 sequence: CASSVGANEQFF. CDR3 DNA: TGTGCCAGCAGCGTCGGGGCAAATGAGCAGTTCTTC.

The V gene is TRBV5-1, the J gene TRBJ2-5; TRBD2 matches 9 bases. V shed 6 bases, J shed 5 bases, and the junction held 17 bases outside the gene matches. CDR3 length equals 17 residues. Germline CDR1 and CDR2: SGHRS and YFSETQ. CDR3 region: CASNYASGTSFGETQYF. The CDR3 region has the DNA TGCGCCAGCAATTATGCTAGCGGGACCTCATTCGGGGAGACCCAGTACTTC.

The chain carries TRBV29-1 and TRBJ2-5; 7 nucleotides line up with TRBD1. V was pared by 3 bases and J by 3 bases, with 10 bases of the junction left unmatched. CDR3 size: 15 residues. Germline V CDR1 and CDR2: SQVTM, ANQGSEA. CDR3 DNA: TGCAGCGTTGATGGGCACAGGGGTTTCGAAGAGACCCAGTACTTC. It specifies CSVDGHRGFEETQYF.

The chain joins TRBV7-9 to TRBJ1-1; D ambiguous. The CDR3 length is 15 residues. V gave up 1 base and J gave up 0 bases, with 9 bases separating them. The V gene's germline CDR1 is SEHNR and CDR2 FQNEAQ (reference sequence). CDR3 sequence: CASSLGRGLNTEAFF. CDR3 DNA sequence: TGTGCCAGCAGCTTAGGGCGGGGTTTGAACACTGAAGCTTTCTTT.

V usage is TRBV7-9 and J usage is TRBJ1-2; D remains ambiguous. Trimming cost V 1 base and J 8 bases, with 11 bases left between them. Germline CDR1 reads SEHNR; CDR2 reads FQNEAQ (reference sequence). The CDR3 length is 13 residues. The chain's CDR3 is CASSLVSKRGYTF. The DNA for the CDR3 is TGTGCCAGCAGCTTAGTATCGAAGAGGGGCTACACCTTC.

The CDR3 region has the DNA TGTGCCAGCAGCGTAGGCCCAAATGGAAACACCATATATTTT. Encoded protein: CASSVGPNGNTIYF. This chain uses TRBV9 with TRBJ1-3; D uncertain. This CDR3 spans 14 amino acids. V lost 0 bases and J 3 bases, leaving 7 bases between the germline ends. Germline V CDR1 and CDR2: SGDLS, YYNGEE. Together with reference TRBV9 and TRBJ1-3, the CDR3 gives the full variable domain: DSGVTQTPKHLITATGQRVTLRCSPRSGDLSVYWYQQSLDQGLQFLIQYYNGEERAKGNILERFSAQQFPDLHSELNLSSLELGDSALYFCASSVGPNGNTIYFGEGSWLTVV.

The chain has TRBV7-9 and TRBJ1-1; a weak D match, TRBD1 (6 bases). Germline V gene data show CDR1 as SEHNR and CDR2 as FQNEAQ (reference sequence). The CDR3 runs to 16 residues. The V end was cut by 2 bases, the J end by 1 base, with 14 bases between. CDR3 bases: TGTGCCAGCAGCTTAATTCGTCGGGGGGCGAACACTGAAGCTTTCTTT. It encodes CASSLIRRGANTEAFF.

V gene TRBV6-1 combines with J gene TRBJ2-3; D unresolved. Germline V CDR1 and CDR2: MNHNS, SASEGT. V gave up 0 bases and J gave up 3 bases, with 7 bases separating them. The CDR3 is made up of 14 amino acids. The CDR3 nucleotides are TGTGCCAGCAGTGAAGCAGTGGTGACAGATACGCAGTATTTT. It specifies CASSEAVVTDTQYF.

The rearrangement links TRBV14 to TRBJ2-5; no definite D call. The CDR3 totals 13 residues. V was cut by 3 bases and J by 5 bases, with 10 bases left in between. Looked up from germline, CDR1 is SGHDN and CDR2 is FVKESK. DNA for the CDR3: TGTGCCAGCAGCCAGGTGGATGGGGAGACCCAGTACTTC. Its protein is CASSQVDGETQYF.

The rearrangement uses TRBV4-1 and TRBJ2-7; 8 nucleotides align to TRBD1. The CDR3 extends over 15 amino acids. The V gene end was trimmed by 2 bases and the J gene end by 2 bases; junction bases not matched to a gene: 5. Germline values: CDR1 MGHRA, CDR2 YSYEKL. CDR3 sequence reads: CASSQSGQGPYEQYF. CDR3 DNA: TGCGCCAGCAGCCAATCCGGACAGGGCCCCTACGAGCAGTACTTC.

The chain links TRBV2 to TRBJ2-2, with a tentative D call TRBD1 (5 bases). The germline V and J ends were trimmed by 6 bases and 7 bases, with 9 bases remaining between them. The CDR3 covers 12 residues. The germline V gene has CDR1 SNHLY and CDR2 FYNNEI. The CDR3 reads CASSQGIGELFF. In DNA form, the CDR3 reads TGTGCCAGCAGCCAGGGAATCGGGGAGCTGTTTTTT. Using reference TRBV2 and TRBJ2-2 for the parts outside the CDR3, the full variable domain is EPEVTQTPSHQVTQMGQEVILRCVPISNHLYFYWYRQILGQKVEFLVSFYNNEISEKSEIFDDQFSVERPDGSNFTLKIRSTKLEDSAMYFCASSQGIGELFFGEGSRLTVL.

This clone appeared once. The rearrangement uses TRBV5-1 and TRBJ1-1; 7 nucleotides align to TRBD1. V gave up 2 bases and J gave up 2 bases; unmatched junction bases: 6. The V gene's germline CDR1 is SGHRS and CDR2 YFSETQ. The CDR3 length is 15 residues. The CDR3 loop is CASSFKGAGNTEAFF. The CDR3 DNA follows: TGCGCCAGCAGCTTTAAGGGGGCTGGAAACACTGAAGCTTTCTTT.

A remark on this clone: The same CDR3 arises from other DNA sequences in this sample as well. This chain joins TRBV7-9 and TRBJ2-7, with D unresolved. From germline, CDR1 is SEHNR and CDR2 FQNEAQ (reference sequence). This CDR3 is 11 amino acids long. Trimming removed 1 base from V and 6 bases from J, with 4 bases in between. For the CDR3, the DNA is TGTGCCAGCAGCTTAGTGGGCGAGCAGTACTTC. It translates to CASSLVGEQYF. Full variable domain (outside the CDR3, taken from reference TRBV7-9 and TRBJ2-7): DTGVSQNPRHKITKRGQNVTFRCDPISEHNRLYWYRQTLGQGPEFLTYFQNEAQLEKSRLLSDRFSAERPKGSFSTLEIQRTEQGDSAMYLCASSLVGEQYFGPGTRLTVT.